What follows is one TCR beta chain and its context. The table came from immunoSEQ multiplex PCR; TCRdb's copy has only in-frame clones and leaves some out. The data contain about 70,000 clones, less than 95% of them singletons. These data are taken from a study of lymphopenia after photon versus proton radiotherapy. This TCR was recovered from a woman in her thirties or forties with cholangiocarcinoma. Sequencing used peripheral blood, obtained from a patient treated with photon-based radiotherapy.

CDR3 sequence: CASTREGRGQETQYF. The CDR3, as DNA: TGCGCCAGCACCCGGGAGGGGAGGGGCCAAGAGACCCAGTACTTC. The chain couples TRBV5-1 to TRBJ2-5, with TRBD2 matching over 8 bases. The length of the CDR3 is 15 residues. V was pared by 6 bases and J by 1 base, with 8 bases of the junction left unmatched. Germline assignment: CDR1 SGHRS and CDR2 YFSETQ. The entire variable domain, with the rest obtained from reference TRBV5-1 and TRBJ2-5, is as follows: KAGVTQTPRYLIKTRGQQVTLSCSPISGHRSVSWYQQTPGQGLQFLFEYFSETQRNKGNFPGRFSGRQFSNSRSEMNVSTLELGDSALYLCASTREGRGQETQYFGPGTRLLVL.